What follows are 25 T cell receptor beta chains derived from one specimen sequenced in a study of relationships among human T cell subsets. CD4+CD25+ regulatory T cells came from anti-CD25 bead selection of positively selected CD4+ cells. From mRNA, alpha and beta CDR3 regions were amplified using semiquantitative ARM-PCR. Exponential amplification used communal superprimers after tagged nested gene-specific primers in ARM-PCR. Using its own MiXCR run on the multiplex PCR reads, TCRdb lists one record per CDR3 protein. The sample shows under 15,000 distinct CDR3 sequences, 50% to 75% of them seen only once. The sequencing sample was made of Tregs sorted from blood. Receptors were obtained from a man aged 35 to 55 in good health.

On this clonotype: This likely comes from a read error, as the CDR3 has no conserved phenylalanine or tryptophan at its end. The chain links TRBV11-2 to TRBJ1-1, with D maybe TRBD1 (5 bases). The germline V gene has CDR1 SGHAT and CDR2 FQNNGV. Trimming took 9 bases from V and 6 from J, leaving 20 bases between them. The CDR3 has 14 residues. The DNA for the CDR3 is TGTGCCAGTAAAGGGGTCAGGAAAATCGCTGAAGCTTTCCTT. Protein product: CASKGVRKIAEAFL.

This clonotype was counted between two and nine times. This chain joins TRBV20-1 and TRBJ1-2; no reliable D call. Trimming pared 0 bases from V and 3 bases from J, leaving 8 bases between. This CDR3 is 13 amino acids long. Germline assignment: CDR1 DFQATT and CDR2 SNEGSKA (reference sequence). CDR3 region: CSARDREYYGYTF. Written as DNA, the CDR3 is TGCAGTGCTAGAGATCGGGAATACTATGGCTACACCTTC.

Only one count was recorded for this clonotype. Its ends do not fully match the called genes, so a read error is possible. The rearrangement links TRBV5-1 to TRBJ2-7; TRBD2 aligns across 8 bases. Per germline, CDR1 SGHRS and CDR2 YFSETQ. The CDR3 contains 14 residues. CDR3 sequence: CASSLATSAYEQYF. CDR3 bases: TGTGCCAGCAGCTTGGCGACTAGCGCCTACGAGCAGTACTTC.

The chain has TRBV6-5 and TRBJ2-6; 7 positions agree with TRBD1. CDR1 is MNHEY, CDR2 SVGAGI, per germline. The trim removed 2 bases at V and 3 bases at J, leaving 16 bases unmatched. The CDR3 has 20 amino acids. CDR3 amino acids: CASSYAVRDSASLGANVLTF. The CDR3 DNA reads TGTGCCAGCAGTTACGCCGTTCGGGACAGCGCGAGCCTTGGGGCCAACGTCCTGACTTTC.

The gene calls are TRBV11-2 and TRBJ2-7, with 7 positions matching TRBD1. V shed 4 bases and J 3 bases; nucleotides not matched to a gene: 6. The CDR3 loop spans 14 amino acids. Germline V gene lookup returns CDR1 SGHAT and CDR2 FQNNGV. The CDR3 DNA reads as TGTGCCAGCAGCTCCCCTCGGGACAGCTACGAGCAGTACTTC. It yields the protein CASSSPRDSYEQYF.

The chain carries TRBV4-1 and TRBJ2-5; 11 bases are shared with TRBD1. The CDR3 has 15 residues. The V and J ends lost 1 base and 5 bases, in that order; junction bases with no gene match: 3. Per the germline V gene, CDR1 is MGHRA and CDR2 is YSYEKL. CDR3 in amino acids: CASSQGDRGDETQYF. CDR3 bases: TGCGCCAGCAGCCAAGGGGACAGGGGGGATGAGACCCAGTACTTC.

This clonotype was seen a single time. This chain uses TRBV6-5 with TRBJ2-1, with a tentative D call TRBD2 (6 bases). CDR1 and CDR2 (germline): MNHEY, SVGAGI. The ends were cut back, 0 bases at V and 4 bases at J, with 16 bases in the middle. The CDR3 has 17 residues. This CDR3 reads CASSYSPLAGIYNEQFF. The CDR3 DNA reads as TGTGCCAGCAGTTACTCTCCCCTTGCGGGGATATACAATGAGCAGTTCTTC.

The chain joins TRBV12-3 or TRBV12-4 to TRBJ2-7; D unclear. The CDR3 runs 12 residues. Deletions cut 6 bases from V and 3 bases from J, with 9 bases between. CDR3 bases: TGTGCCAGCAGAAGAAATGACTACGAGCAGTACTTC. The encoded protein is CASRRNDYEQYF.

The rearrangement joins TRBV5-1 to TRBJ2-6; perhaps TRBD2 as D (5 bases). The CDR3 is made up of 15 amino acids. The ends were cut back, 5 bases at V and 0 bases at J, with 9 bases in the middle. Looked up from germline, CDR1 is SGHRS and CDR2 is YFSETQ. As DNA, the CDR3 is TGCGCCAGCAGTCCAGGACTCTCTGGGGCCAACGTCCTGACTTTC. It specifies CASSPGLSGANVLTF.

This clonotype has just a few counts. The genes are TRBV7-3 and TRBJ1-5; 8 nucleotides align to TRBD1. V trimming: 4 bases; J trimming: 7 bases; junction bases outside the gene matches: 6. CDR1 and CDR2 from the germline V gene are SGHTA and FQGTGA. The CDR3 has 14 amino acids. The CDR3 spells CASSSGQGEQPQHF. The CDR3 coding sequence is TGTGCCAGCAGCTCAGGACAGGGTGAACAGCCCCAGCATTTT.

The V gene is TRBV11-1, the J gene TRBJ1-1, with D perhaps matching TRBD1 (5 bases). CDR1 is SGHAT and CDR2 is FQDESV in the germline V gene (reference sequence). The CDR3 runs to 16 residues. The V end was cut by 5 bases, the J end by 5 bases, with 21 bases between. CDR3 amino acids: CASSLRRQGEGTEAFF. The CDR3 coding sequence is TGTGCCAGCAGCCTTAGACGCCAGGGCGAAGGAACTGAAGCTTTCTTT.

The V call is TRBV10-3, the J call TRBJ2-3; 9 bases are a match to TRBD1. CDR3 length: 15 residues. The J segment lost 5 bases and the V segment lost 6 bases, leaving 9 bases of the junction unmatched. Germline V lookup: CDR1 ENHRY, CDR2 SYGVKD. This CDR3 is CAISPGDRAGDTQYF. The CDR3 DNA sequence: TGTGCCATCAGCCCAGGGGACAGGGCTGGAGATACGCAGTATTTT.

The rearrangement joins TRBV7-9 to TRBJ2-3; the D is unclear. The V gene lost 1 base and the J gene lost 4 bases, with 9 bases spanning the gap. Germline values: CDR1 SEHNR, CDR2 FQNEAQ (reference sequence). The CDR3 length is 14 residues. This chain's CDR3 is CASSLVWAPDTQYF. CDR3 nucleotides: TGTGCCAGCAGCTTAGTCTGGGCCCCAGATACGCAGTATTTT.

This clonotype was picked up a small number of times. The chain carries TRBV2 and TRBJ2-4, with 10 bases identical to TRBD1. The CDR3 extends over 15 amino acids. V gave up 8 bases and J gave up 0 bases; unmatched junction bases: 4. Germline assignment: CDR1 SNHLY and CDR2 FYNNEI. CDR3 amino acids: CASGGQGEAKNIQYF. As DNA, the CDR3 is TGTGCCAGCGGTGGACAGGGGGAAGCCAAAAACATTCAGTACTTC.

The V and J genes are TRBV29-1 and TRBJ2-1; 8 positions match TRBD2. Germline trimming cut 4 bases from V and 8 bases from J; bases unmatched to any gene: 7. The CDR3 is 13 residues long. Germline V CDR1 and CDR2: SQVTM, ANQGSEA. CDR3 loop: CSVVIAGLHEQFF. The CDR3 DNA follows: TGCAGCGTTGTAATAGCGGGACTCCATGAGCAGTTCTTC.

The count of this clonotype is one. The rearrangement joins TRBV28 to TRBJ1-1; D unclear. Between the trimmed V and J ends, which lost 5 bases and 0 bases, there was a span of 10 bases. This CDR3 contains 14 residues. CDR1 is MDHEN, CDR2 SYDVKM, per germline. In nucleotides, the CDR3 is TGTGCCAGCAGTAAGGCGGGGATGAACACTGAAGCTTTCTTT. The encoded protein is CASSKAGMNTEAFF.

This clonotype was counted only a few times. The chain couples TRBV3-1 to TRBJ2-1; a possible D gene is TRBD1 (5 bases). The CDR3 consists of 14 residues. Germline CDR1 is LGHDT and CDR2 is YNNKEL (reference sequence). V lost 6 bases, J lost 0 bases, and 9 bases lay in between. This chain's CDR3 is CASSRGHSYNEQFF. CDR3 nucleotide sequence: TGTGCCAGCAGTAGGGGTCACTCCTACAATGAGCAGTTCTTC.

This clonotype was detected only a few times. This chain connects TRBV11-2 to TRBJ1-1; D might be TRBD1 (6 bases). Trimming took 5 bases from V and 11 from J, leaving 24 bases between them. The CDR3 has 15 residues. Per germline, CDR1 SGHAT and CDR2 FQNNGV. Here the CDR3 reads CASSPWEAGAVEAFF. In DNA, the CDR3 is TGTGCCAGCAGCCCTTGGGAGGCAGGGGCGGTGGAGGCTTTCTTT.

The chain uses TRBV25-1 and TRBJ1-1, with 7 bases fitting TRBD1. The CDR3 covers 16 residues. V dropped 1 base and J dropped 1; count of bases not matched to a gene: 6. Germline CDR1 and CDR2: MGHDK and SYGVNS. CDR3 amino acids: CASSELGTAGNTEAFF. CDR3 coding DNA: TGTGCCAGCAGTGAATTGGGGACAGCGGGGAACACTGAAGCTTTCTTT.

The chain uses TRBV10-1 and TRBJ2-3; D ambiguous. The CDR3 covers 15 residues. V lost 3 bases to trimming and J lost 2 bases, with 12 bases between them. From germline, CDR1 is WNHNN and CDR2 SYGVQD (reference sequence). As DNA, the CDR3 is TGCGCCAGCAGTGAAGGTGGGATGTCCACAGATACGCAGTATTTT. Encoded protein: CASSEGGMSTDTQYF.

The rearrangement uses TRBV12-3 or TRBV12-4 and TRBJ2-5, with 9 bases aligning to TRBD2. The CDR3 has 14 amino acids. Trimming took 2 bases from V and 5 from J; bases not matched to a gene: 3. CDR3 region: CASSLSAGGETQYF. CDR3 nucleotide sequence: TGTGCCAGCAGTTTATCAGCGGGGGGCGAGACCCAGTACTTC.

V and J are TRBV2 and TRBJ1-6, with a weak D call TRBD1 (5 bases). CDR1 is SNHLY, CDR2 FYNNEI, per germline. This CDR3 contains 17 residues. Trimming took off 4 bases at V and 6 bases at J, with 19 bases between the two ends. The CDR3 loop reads CASSGVRRGAGNSPLHF. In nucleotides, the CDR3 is TGTGCCAGCAGTGGGGTCCGGCGCGGGGCTGGTAATTCACCCCTCCACTTT.

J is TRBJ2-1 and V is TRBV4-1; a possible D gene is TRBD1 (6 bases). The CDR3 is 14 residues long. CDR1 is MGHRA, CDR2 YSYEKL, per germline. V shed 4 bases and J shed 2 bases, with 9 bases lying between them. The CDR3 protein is CASSLWTAYNEQFF. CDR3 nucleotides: TGCGCCAGCAGCCTTTGGACAGCCTACAATGAGCAGTTCTTC.

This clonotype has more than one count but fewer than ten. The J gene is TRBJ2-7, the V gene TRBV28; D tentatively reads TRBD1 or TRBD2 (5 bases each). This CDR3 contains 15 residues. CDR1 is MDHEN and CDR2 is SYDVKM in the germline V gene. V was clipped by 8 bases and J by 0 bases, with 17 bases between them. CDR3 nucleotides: TGTGCCAGCGTAGCCCCTCGAGGGACCTCCTACGAGCAGTACTTC. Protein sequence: CASVAPRGTSYEQYF.

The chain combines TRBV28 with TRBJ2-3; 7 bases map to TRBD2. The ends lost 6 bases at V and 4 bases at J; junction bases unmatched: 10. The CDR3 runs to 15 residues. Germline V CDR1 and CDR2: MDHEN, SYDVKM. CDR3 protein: CASRQTRLAADTQYF. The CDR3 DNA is TGTGCCAGCAGACAGACCAGGCTAGCGGCAGATACGCAGTATTTT.